The entry that follows covers one T cell receptor beta chain sequence. This clonotype showed up many times. Its antigen remains undetermined. No base quality values were provided; no much bigger clone lies one nucleotide off. Moderately to severely active disease, a Clinical Activity Score of at least 3, a NOSPECS grade of at least 4, and a duration under 3 months were present in ophthalmopathy patients. Exclusion was applied to patients with uncontrolled infections, other autoimmune diseases, pregnancy or lactation. Diagnoses were based on clinical symptoms, serum thyroxine and TRAb, thyroid ultrasound and orbital computed tomography. PBMCs were isolated from 7.5 to 10 ml of fresh peripheral blood by Ficoll-Paque density gradient centrifugation. Total RNA was extracted with Trizol reagent, and quality was checked on an Agilent 2100 Bioanalyzer. Taken from the germline V gene (reference sequence), the CDR1 and CDR2 loops are SEHNR and FQNEAQ. The CDR3, cysteine through phenylalanine, is 19 amino acids long. Only CDR3 DNA remains: 57 bases, in frame from the first base. V and J lose 1 base and 3 bases, and a span of 24 bases separates them.

The data originate from a study of T cells in Graves' hyperthyroidism and ophthalmopathy (dated by TCRdb to the late 2010s). The study in broad terms: Peripheral blood was sampled at the time of initial diagnosis, prior to any treatment. The paper reports TCR Vbeta CDR3 sequencing of approximately 130 peripheral blood samples: under 45 ophthalmopathy, some 80 hyperthyroidism and around 17 progressor patients. Whether ophthalmopathy could be predicted prospectively was tested in an independent validation cohort made up of under 20 hyperthyroidism patients plus 17 patients who later progressed to ophthalmopathy. Once sampling was done, hyperthyroidism patients were given methimazole at a starting dose of 30 mg daily, whereas ophthalmopathy patients were given high-dose intravenous methylprednisolone. To identify TCR V-J signatures that set the groups apart, the researchers used a discovery cohort of about a hundred patients, made up of roughly 40 with Graves' ophthalmopathy and 57 with stable Graves' hyperthyroidism. The 95 to 100 discovery patients were randomly split 7:3 into training and test sets. Thyroid tissue and blood T-cell repertoires from several Graves' hyperthyroidism patients were also compared in the study.

Amplification of TCR beta CDR3 regions was carried out from RNA transcripts. For the first round of RT-PCR on the TCR CDR3, the HTBI primer set was used together with the Qiagen OneStep RT-PCR kit. Libraries were constructed in a second round of multiplex PCR, after which size selection and purification were carried out. The libraries were sequenced on an Illumina HiSeq2000 using paired-end 100 bp reads. Processing in the source paper ran as follows. SOAPnuke was used to process the raw data, throwing out any read that contained adapters or uncalled bases, had a mean Phred below 15, or lacked an exact constant-primer or identifier match. High-quality paired reads were merged using COPE v1.2.5, and each unique nucleotide sequence was defined as a clonotype. MiTCR v1.1 was used to align clonotypes to the IMGT TRBV, TRBD and TRBJ reference segments. The analysis included only V-J combinations with a frequency above 0.0001, which together covered more than 98% of the repertoires. The TCS score was defined as the ratio of F50 (clonal expansion) to E x V (chaos), calculated using BLOSUM62-based TCRdist between CDR3 peptides within each V-J. Welch's t-statistics and random forest reduced approximately 520 V-J features to under 15, which were used in a naive Bayes classifier (R e1071). The public reads were reanalyzed by TCRdb: fastp trimming at Q25, MiXCR alignment, in-frame beta chains only. Entries are consolidated by CDR3 protein sequence, retaining the most common genes and DNA. None of the V and J calls come from the authors' own analysis; TCRdb made them. The sample records 410,000 or so distinct CDR3 sequences, roughly 14% of which are singletons. Of the sample, approximately 13% is held by the ten largest clones.

Study-wide findings and limitations: In validation, the model predicted progression to ophthalmopathy with roughly 66% sensitivity and approximately 72% specificity, a median of 6.5 months before onset. No statistical method was used to set the sample size in advance, and investigators knew the group allocation. A model built on a 13 V-J signature distinguished ophthalmopathy from stable hyperthyroidism, reaching over 85% sensitivity and around 82% specificity in cross-validation and 80%/75% in testing. Most expanded thyroid clonotypes (frequency above 0.001) were also detected in blood, a finding suggesting that blood repertoires may reflect thyroid immune responses.

The source of this sequence is a man aged 18 to 29 with Graves' ophthalmopathy. Here the chain combines TRBV7-9 and TRBJ1-1, with a weak D call of TRBD1 (6 bases match). Sequencing was done on a sample of blood. In nucleotides, the sequence is TGTGCCAGCAGCTTAGGGGGAGGGGGGGCCAGTGACCCCTACACTGAAGCTTTCTTT. The encoded protein is CASSLGGGGASDPYTEAFF.